These 9 T cell receptor beta chains originate from one sample sequenced in a study of T-cell reconstitution after alpha-beta-depleted transplantation in children. A TCRbeta library incorporating unique molecular identifiers was prepared. Via MiXCR, TCRdb re-called the PCR reads, giving one row per CDR3 protein. The sample has 330,000 or so distinct CDR3 sequences, over 9% seen once. This specimen consisted of PBMCs, obtained before TCRalphabeta/CD19-depleted stem cell transplant. The origin of the receptors is a boy under three years old with acute myeloid leukemia, due to receive a stem cell transplant.

This clonotype occurred many times. This chain uses TRBV2 with TRBJ2-2, with D tentatively TRBD1 or TRBD2 (6 bases each). Germline lookup yields CDR1 SNHLY and CDR2 FYNNEI. V lost 4 bases to trimming and J lost 4 bases, with 16 bases between them. This CDR3 is 16 amino acids long. CDR3 bases: TGTGCCAGCAGTGGGGGCCGGGGGCAGGGCACCGGGGAGCTGTTTTTT. Translating gives CASSGGRGQGTGELFF.

V usage is TRBV4-3 and J usage is TRBJ2-1; 12 positions match TRBD2. This CDR3 is 17 amino acids long. Trimming cost V 0 bases and J 4 bases; bases outside gene matches: 4. Looked up from germline, CDR1 is LGHNA and CDR2 is YSLEER. The CDR3 coding sequence is TGCGCCAGCAGCCAAGATGCTAGCGGGAGGGCTTACAATGAGCAGTTCTTC. It encodes CASSQDASGRAYNEQFF.

There are a few counts of this clonotype. The chain has TRBV7-6 and TRBJ2-7; TRBD1 matches 9 bases. The CDR3 extends over 14 amino acids. Germline loops: CDR1 SGHVS, CDR2 FNYEAQ. Losses at the gene ends were 1 base for V and 6 bases for J; bases not matched to a gene: 4. The chain's CDR3 is CASSLGGQGCEQYF. In DNA, the CDR3 is TGTGCCAGCAGCTTAGGGGGACAGGGATGCGAGCAGTACTTC.

The sample holds a few counts of this clonotype. The chain combines TRBV7-2 with TRBJ2-1, with 12 nucleotides matching TRBD2. The V gene's germline CDR1 is SGHTA and CDR2 FQGNSA. V lost 5 bases to trimming and J lost 10 bases; unmatched junction nucleotides: 15. This CDR3 is built from 17 residues. The CDR3 DNA reads as TGTGCCAGCAGCATTCGACTAGCGGGAGTGCGAAATCGGGAGCAGTTCTTC. The encoded protein is CASSIRLAGVRNREQFF. The full variable domain, its missing parts supplied by reference TRBV7-2 and TRBJ2-1, is GAGVSQSPSNKVTEKGKDVELRCDPISGHTALYWYRQSLGQGLEFLIYFQGNSAPDKSGLPSDRFSAERTGGSVSTLTIQRTQQEDSAVYLCASSIRLAGVRNREQFFGPGTRLTVL.

This clonotype was counted many times. The chain is built from TRBV7-2 and TRBJ1-5, with TRBD1 matching 10 bases. Germline loops: CDR1 SGHTA, CDR2 FQGNSA. This CDR3 is built from 16 residues. V was pared by 2 bases and J by 2 bases, with 3 bases of the junction left unmatched. CDR3 sequence reads: CASSLPTGGGNQPQHF. The CDR3 DNA sequence: TGTGCCAGCAGCTTACCGACAGGGGGCGGCAATCAGCCCCAGCATTTT.

This clonotype has at least ten counts. The chain combines TRBV11-2 with TRBJ2-5, with TRBD2 identical over 12 bases. The germline V gene encodes CDR1 SGHAT and CDR2 FQNNGV. Losses at the gene ends were 5 bases for V and 2 bases for J; bases not matched to a gene: 12. The CDR3 length is 18 residues. CDR3 sequence (DNA): TGTGCCAGCAGCCCGGAGGCTAGCGGGAGGGAAGGTCAAGAGACCCAGTACTTC. Residues: CASSPEASGREGQETQYF. The whole variable domain, remainder taken from reference TRBV11-2 and TRBJ2-5, is EAGVAQSPRYKIIEKRQSVAFWCNPISGHATLYWYQQILGQGPKLLIQFQNNGVVDDSQLPKDRFSAERLKGVDSTLKIQPAKLEDSAVYLCASSPEASGREGQETQYFGPGTRLLVL.

This clonotype was seen only a few times. The V call is TRBV5-6, the J call TRBJ1-3; D is unclear. V was cut by 0 bases and J by 1 base, with 11 bases left in between. This CDR3 is built from 16 residues. Germline CDR1 is SGHDT and CDR2 is YYEEEE. The chain's CDR3 is CASSLGMSPSGNTIYF. The DNA for the CDR3 is TGTGCCAGCAGCTTGGGTATGTCGCCTTCTGGAAACACCATATATTTT.

This clonotype was found many times. The chain uses TRBV7-2 and TRBJ2-7; D may be TRBD1 or TRBD2 (5 bases each). The CDR3 runs 13 residues. Trimming left V 5 bases short and J 1 base short, with 9 bases between. Germline lookup yields CDR1 SGHTA and CDR2 FQGNSA. For the CDR3, the DNA is TGTGCCAGCAGCGGGGACCATTCCTACGAGCAGTACTTC. Encoded protein: CASSGDHSYEQYF.

This clonotype was observed a handful of times. The chain joins TRBV5-1 to TRBJ2-1; maybe TRBD1 (5 bases). V lost 2 bases to trimming and J lost 9 bases, with 6 bases between them. The V gene's germline CDR1 is SGHRS and CDR2 YFSETQ. The CDR3 loop spans 11 amino acids. CDR3 protein: CASSFQGEQFF. The CDR3 nucleotides read TGCGCCAGCAGCTTTCAGGGTGAGCAGTTCTTC.